This T cell receptor (beta chain) is drawn from a study of shared clonotypes between healthy human individuals. General observations from the study: Sampling included only blood; tissue repertoires likely differ. Naive subsets tended to show greater estimated richness than memory subsets.

This CDR3 spans 17 amino acids. Germline trimming cut 3 bases from V and 2 bases from J; bases unmatched to any gene: 11. Germline-derived CDR1 and CDR2 are SGHRS and YFSETQ. This clone was seen just once. The antigen is undetermined. Within the sample, other DNA sequences also encode this same CDR3. Healthy and HIV-negative, the adult donors had no recent acute infections or vaccinations. The protocol was immunoSEQ multiplex PCR, while the TCRdb copy is restricted to in-frame clones and leaves out a portion. The sample lists fewer than 3 million clones, around 93% seen once, with around 0.4% in the top ten.

This sequence was found in a man between 18 and 35 years old in good health. Some clones in this sample may be carry-over from other donors' samples. The sequencing sample was made of naive CD4+ T cells from PBMCs. Subset denoted: CD45RA+ positively selected. V and J are TRBV5-1 and TRBJ2-1, with 7 bases matching TRBD2. The CDR3 sequence: CASSWGLAGAPYNEQFF. The DNA of the CDR3 is TGCGCCAGCAGCTGGGGACTCGCGGGAGCCCCCTACAATGAGCAGTTCTTC. Full variable domain (missing parts from reference TRBV5-1 and TRBJ2-1): KAGVTQTPRYLIKTRGQQVTLSCSPISGHRSVSWYQQTPGQGLQFLFEYFSETQRNKGNFPGRFSGRQFSNSRSEMNVSTLELGDSALYLCASSWGLAGAPYNEQFFGPGTRLTVL.